This T cell receptor (beta chain) stems from a study of blood T cells in healthy people across ages. Next came a second PCR, run for 7 to 11 cycles, which used a sample-barcoded 5' primer along with a J-beta primer mix. TCRdb fed the 5' RACE reads into MiXCR, producing one record per CDR3 protein. The sample includes roughly 640,000 distinct CDR3 sequences, about 30% seen only once; the top ten take less than 20%. Germline lookup yields CDR1 SGHVS and CDR2 FQNEAQ. V was trimmed by 1 base and J by 11 bases, leaving 20 bases between them. This CDR3 spans 15 amino acids. The origin of this receptor is a woman older than 75 in good health. The V gene is TRBV7-8, the J gene TRBJ1-1; D is unclear. The sequenced material came from blood. CDR3 nucleotide sequence: TGTGCCAGCAGCTTAGGGGTGGGCCCCTTCAATCCGGCTTTCTTT. Translated, it gives CASSLGVGPFNPAFF.